Following are 4 T cell receptor beta chains from one sample sequenced in a study of shared clonotypes between healthy human individuals. Libraries were prepared by immunoSEQ multiplex PCR; TCRdb keeps only in-frame clonotypes and omits some of them. The table lists nearly 2 million clones, about 95% of them singletons. Naive CD8 cells were CD45RO-negative, positively selected for CCR7, excluding terminally differentiated effector memory CD45RA+ cells. Sequenced input: naive CD8+ T cells sorted from blood. The receptors shown here come from a man younger than 35 in good health.

CDR3 coding DNA: TGTGCCAGCAGCGGGGGAGGGGAAGGGGATGGAAACACCATATATTTT. Translation gives CASSGGGEGDGNTIYF. The chain links TRBV27 to TRBJ1-3; TRBD1 might be the D (5 bases). Trimming took off 6 bases at V and 3 bases at J, with 18 bases between the two ends. This CDR3 has 16 residues. Germline lookup yields CDR1 MNHEY and CDR2 SMNVEV (reference sequence).

J is TRBJ2-1 and V is TRBV5-6; D possibly matches TRBD1 or TRBD2 (6 bases each). V was trimmed by 4 bases and J by 7 bases, leaving 18 bases between them. The CDR3 runs to 15 residues. From germline, CDR1 is SGHDT and CDR2 YYEEEE. The CDR3: CASSPGVGGANEQFF. The CDR3 coding sequence is TGTGCCAGCAGCCCCGGGGTGGGGGGCGCGAATGAGCAGTTCTTC.

The chain couples TRBV19 to TRBJ1-5; no reliable D call. Looked up from germline, CDR1 is LNHDA and CDR2 is SQIVND (reference sequence). The V gene lost 7 bases and the J gene lost 7 bases, with 11 bases spanning the gap. This CDR3 is built from 12 residues. Here the CDR3 DNA reads TGTGCCAGTACCAACTCTATACAGCCCCAGCATTTT. Translating gives CASTNSIQPQHF.

This clone appeared a single time. The rearrangement joins TRBV6-5 to TRBJ2-1, with 13 nucleotides matching TRBD2. This CDR3 has 15 residues. CDR1 is MNHEY, CDR2 SVGAGI, per germline. J was trimmed by 4 bases and V by 6 bases; bases with no gene match: 3. CDR3 coding DNA: TGTGCCAGCAGGGGGACTAGCGGGATGTACAATGAGCAGTTCTTC. It specifies CASRGTSGMYNEQFF.